The 8 T cell receptor beta chains presented below share a single source sample, sequenced in a study of cytomegalovirus exposure and HLA in healthy donors. TCRdb's table, derived via immunoSEQ multiplex PCR, lists solely in-frame clones and lacks some. The data hold roughly 60,000 clones, with 95% observed a single time. The sequenced sample consisted of PBMCs. These TCRs come from a woman younger than 30 in good health and CMV-seropositive.

The chain links TRBV11-2 to TRBJ2-7; 10 bases are a match to TRBD1. V dropped 1 base and J dropped 6; count of bases not matched to a gene: 6. CDR3 length: 15 residues. Germline lookup yields CDR1 SGHAT and CDR2 FQNNGV. CDR3 sequence: CASSLALRTGGEQYF. The CDR3 region has the DNA TGTGCCAGCAGCTTAGCCCTCAGGACAGGGGGCGAGCAGTACTTC.

V gene TRBV4-1 combines with J gene TRBJ1-1; D may be TRBD1 (5 bases). V shed 6 bases and J shed 5 bases, with 16 bases lying between them. The CDR3 contains 14 residues. The germline CDR1 and CDR2 sequences are MGHRA and YSYEKL. CDR3 nucleotides: TGCGCCAGCAGAACCTCACCGGGGGGGACTGAAGCTTTCTTT. Protein product: CASRTSPGGTEAFF.

The chain combines TRBV29-1 with TRBJ2-7; the D gene is possibly TRBD1 (6 bases). Trimming cost V 6 bases and J 1 base, with 16 bases left between them. Germline V gene lookup returns CDR1 SQVTM and CDR2 ANQGSEA. The length of the CDR3 is 14 residues. The CDR3 coding sequence is TGCAGCGTAGTCACAGGGACCCCGTCCTACGAGCAGTACTTC. Protein product: CSVVTGTPSYEQYF.

This chain connects TRBV30 to TRBJ2-1; 15 nucleotides match TRBD2. The germline gives CDR1 GTSNPN, CDR2 SVGIG (reference sequence). The CDR3 runs to 18 residues. With V trimmed by 4 bases and J by 6 bases, 13 bases remained unmatched. This CDR3 is CAWTVARTSGGGPNEQFF. CDR3 coding DNA: TGTGCCTGGACGGTAGCACGGACTAGCGGGGGGGGACCCAATGAGCAGTTCTTC.

The genes are TRBV27 and TRBJ1-5, with TRBD1 matching 9 bases. The CDR3 runs to 15 residues. CDR1 and CDR2 from the germline V gene are MNHEY and SMNVEV (reference sequence). V shed 4 bases and J 4 bases; nucleotides not matched to a gene: 5. CDR3 residues: CASSSGTGINQPQHF. CDR3 in DNA: TGTGCCAGCAGTTCCGGGACAGGGATAAATCAGCCCCAGCATTTT.

The rearrangement links TRBV6-5 to TRBJ1-2, with D unclear. The V end was cut by 6 bases, the J end by 2 bases, with 10 bases between. The CDR3 has 13 amino acids. Per germline, CDR1 MNHEY and CDR2 SVGAGI. CDR3 region: CASSLDGNYGYTF. The DNA for the CDR3 is TGTGCCAGCAGCCTAGATGGGAACTATGGCTACACCTTC.

The genes are TRBV9 and TRBJ2-1; unclear D gene. The germline V gene has CDR1 SGDLS and CDR2 YYNGEE. With 5 bases removed from V and 9 bases from J, the gap between germline ends came to 9 bases. This CDR3 contains 11 residues. The CDR3 spells CASRRGGEQFF. Written as DNA, the CDR3 is TGTGCCAGCAGGCGAGGTGGTGAGCAGTTCTTC.

The J gene is TRBJ2-1, the V gene TRBV19, with TRBD2 identical over 7 bases. The CDR3 sequence is 15 residues long. Trimming at V came to 6 bases and at J to 1 base, leaving 6 bases not matched to a gene. Germline CDR1 reads LNHDA; CDR2 reads SQIVND (reference sequence). CDR3: CASRTQAGSYNEQFF. The CDR3 region has the DNA TGTGCCAGTAGGACTCAAGCGGGGTCCTACAATGAGCAGTTCTTC. The full variable domain, with the rest looked up from reference TRBV19 and TRBJ2-1, is DGGITQSPKYLFRKEGQNVTLSCEQNLNHDAMYWYRQDPGQGLRLIYYSQIVNDFQKGDIAEGYSVSREKKESFPLTVTSAQKNPTAFYLCASRTQAGSYNEQFFGPGTRLTVL.